These 25 T cell receptor beta chains originate from one sample sequenced in a study of blood T cell repertoires in COVID-19. Sequencing used immunoSEQ multiplex PCR; TCRdb keeps in-frame clones, though not all of them. The sample lists around 220,000 clones, 70% to 90% occurring once. Sequencing was performed on peripheral blood. These receptors originate from a woman between 50 and 59 years old with acute or convalescent COVID-19.

The chain joins TRBV5-5 to TRBJ1-2; D possibly corresponds to TRBD1 (5 bases). The V gene lost 3 bases and the J gene lost 4 bases, with 13 bases spanning the gap. From germline, CDR1 is SGHKS and CDR2 YYEKEE (reference sequence). The CDR3 runs 14 residues. The DNA of the CDR3 is TGTGCCAGCAGCTCCCGGACACTCACCTATGGCTACACCTTC. Translating gives CASSSRTLTYGYTF. Full variable domain (rest looked up from reference TRBV5-5 and TRBJ1-2): DAGVTQSPTHLIKTRGQQVTLRCSPISGHKSVSWYQQVLGQGPQFIFQYYEKEERGRGNFPDRFSARQFPNYSSELNVNALLLGDSALYLCASSSRTLTYGYTFGSGTRLTVV.

V is TRBV6-5 and J is TRBJ1-3; no definite D call. CDR1 and CDR2 (germline): MNHEY, SVGAGI. The CDR3 runs to 13 residues. The V gene lost 5 bases and the J gene lost 1 base, with 6 bases spanning the gap. In DNA form, the CDR3 reads TGTGCCAGCAGTCCCCAGTCTGGAAACACCATATATTTT. Translation gives CASSPQSGNTIYF.

This clone was seen just once. The rearrangement joins TRBV7-2 to TRBJ2-5; the D gene is possibly TRBD1 (5 bases). Trimming took 1 base from V and 5 from J, leaving 14 bases between them. This CDR3 comprises 15 residues. Germline assignment: CDR1 SGHTA and CDR2 FQGNSA. The CDR3 coding sequence is TGTGCCAGCAGCTTAGAGAACAGGATGGGGGAGACCCAGTACTTC. Its protein product is CASSLENRMGETQYF.

This clone appeared a single time. The chain couples TRBV7-3 to TRBJ2-5; D possibly corresponds to TRBD1 (8 bases). Trimming pared 5 bases from V and 3 bases from J, leaving 19 bases between. CDR1 is SGHTA and CDR2 is FQGTGA in the germline V gene. The CDR3 consists of 16 residues. Written as DNA, the CDR3 is TGTGCCAGCAGCAAACAGGGGGGGCTACCCGAAGAGACCCAGTACTTC. Translation: CASSKQGGLPEETQYF. The full variable domain, with the rest looked up from reference TRBV7-3 and TRBJ2-5, is GAGVSQTPSNKVTEKGKYVELRCDPISGHTALYWYRQSLGQGPEFLIYFQGTGAADDSGLPNDRFFAVRPEGSVSTLKIQRTERGDSAVYLCASSKQGGLPEETQYFGPGTRLLVL.

The gene calls are TRBV11-3 and TRBJ2-7, with a tentative D call TRBD1 (5 bases). V lost 0 bases and J 4 bases, leaving 16 bases between the germline ends. Germline V lookup: CDR1 SGHNT, CDR2 YENEEA. The length of the CDR3 is 16 residues. The CDR3 region is CASSLERQGTRYEQYF. In nucleotides, the CDR3 is TGTGCCAGCAGCTTAGAGAGGCAGGGAACGAGATACGAGCAGTACTTC.

The count of this clone is one. The chain has TRBV6-5 and TRBJ2-5; no definite D call. The CDR3 contains 13 residues. The germline V gene has CDR1 MNHEY and CDR2 SVGAGI. Trimming left V 6 bases short and J 5 bases short, with 13 bases between. The CDR3 region is CASSWAPSETQYF. The CDR3, as DNA: TGTGCCAGCAGCTGGGCCCCGAGCGAGACCCAGTACTTC.

This CDR3 reads CASSDSMTGGQETQYF. CDR3 nucleotide sequence: TGTGCCAGCAGTGACTCCATGACAGGGGGGCAAGAGACCCAGTACTTC. The chain recombines TRBV6-4 with TRBJ2-5, with 9 bases lining up with TRBD1. Germline CDR1 is MRHNA and CDR2 is SNTAGT. The J segment lost 2 bases and the V segment lost 0 bases, leaving 4 bases of the junction unmatched. There are 16 residues in the CDR3.

The rearrangement uses TRBV7-9 and TRBJ2-1, with TRBD2 matching over 7 bases. The CDR3 consists of 18 residues. V lost 5 bases, J lost 3 bases, and 16 bases stayed unmatched. The germline V gene has CDR1 SEHNR and CDR2 FQNEAQ (reference sequence). The CDR3 spells CASSPSMLGLAVYNEQFF. DNA for the CDR3: TGTGCCAGCAGCCCCTCGATGCTTGGGCTAGCGGTCTACAATGAGCAGTTCTTC.

The J gene is TRBJ2-3, the V gene TRBV7-2; TRBD2 matches at 7 bases. Trimming took 2 bases from V and 0 from J; bases not matched to a gene: 8. The germline CDR1 and CDR2 sequences are SGHTA and FQGNSA. The CDR3 sequence is 17 residues long. The CDR3 sequence is CASSLTVSGTSTDTQYF. The CDR3 DNA sequence: TGTGCCAGCAGCTTAACGGTCAGCGGGACTAGCACAGATACGCAGTATTTT.

This clone has a handful of counts. The chain uses TRBV6-6 and TRBJ1-1; D gene ambiguous. Trimming took off 9 bases at V and 4 bases at J, with 9 bases between the two ends. This CDR3 region has 11 residues. Germline CDR1 is MNHNY and CDR2 is SVGAGI (reference sequence). This CDR3 reads CASRWSTEAFF. The CDR3 DNA is TGTGCCAGTAGGTGGAGCACTGAAGCTTTCTTT.

J is TRBJ1-3 and V is TRBV10-2; the D is unclear. From germline, CDR1 is WSHSY and CDR2 SAAADI. The CDR3 spans 14 residues. Deletions cut 6 bases from V and 4 bases from J, with 13 bases between. The CDR3 sequence is CASSRSEQGNTIYF. The CDR3 DNA is TGCGCCAGCAGCCGGAGCGAGCAGGGAAACACCATATATTTT.

This clone came up once. The chain is built from TRBV18 and TRBJ1-2, with D perhaps matching TRBD1 (5 bases). Germline V CDR1 and CDR2: KGHSH, LQKENI. This CDR3 is 15 amino acids long. Trimming shortened V by 3 bases and J by 3 bases, and 14 bases separated the two germline ends. CDR3 nucleotide sequence: TGTGCCAGCTCACCGGGATCGACAGATTACTATGGCTACACCTTC. It translates to CASSPGSTDYYGYTF.

The rearrangement uses TRBV5-6 and TRBJ2-3; D might be TRBD2 (6 bases). V lost 4 bases and J 4 bases, leaving 7 bases between the germline ends. CDR3 size: 12 residues. Germline V gene lookup returns CDR1 SGHDT and CDR2 YYEEEE. CDR3 coding DNA: TGTGCCAGCAGCCGGGACTCAGATACGCAGTATTTT. This encodes CASSRDSDTQYF.

This sequence joins TRBV20-1 and TRBJ2-1, with D tentatively TRBD1 (6 bases). Per the germline V gene, CDR1 is DFQATT and CDR2 is SNEGSKA (reference sequence). Between the trimmed V and J ends, which lost 3 bases and 7 bases, there was a span of 10 bases. The CDR3 has 12 amino acids. The CDR3 region has the DNA TGCAGTGCTAGTCCACAGGGAAATGAGCAGTTCTTC. Its translation is CSASPQGNEQFF.

In its sample, this clone was seen once. V gene TRBV5-1 combines with J gene TRBJ2-3; D might be TRBD1 (6 bases). Germline lookup yields CDR1 SGHRS and CDR2 YFSETQ. V lost 4 bases to trimming and J lost 6 bases, with 12 bases between them. The CDR3 contains 13 residues. The CDR3 nucleotides are TGCGCCAGCAGCCCACACAGGGAGGATACGCAGTATTTT. Amino acid sequence: CASSPHREDTQYF.

The chain is built from TRBV3-1 (or the pseudogene TRBV3-2) and TRBJ2-7; 11 positions agree with TRBD2. With 4 bases clipped from V and 7 bases from J, the junction kept 0 bases outside the gene matches. In germline, CDR1 is LGHDT, CDR2 YNNKEL (reference sequence). CDR3 size: 12 residues. CDR3 sequence (DNA): TGTGCCAGCAGCCGGACTAGCGGGGAGCAGTACTTC. This sequence encodes CASSRTSGEQYF.

V usage is TRBV2 and J usage is TRBJ2-7; TRBD1 agrees at 12 bases. Germline V CDR1 and CDR2: SNHLY, FYNNEI. The CDR3 has 15 amino acids. V lost 6 bases and J lost 3; bases outside the gene matches: 6. The CDR3 DNA follows: TGTGCCAGCAGGGGCGGGACAGGGGGCCTCTACGAGCAGTACTTC. Translation gives CASRGGTGGLYEQYF. Full variable domain (remainder filled in from reference TRBV2 and TRBJ2-7): EPEVTQTPSHQVTQMGQEVILRCVPISNHLYFYWYRQILGQKVEFLVSFYNNEISEKSEIFDDQFSVERPDGSNFTLKIRSTKLEDSAMYFCASRGGTGGLYEQYFGPGTRLTVT.

In nucleotides, the CDR3 is TGTGCCAGCAGCGTTGCAGGGGGGCAGGGAACTGAAGCTTTCTTT. Its translation: CASSVAGGQGTEAFF. The genes are TRBV9 and TRBJ1-1, with 7 nucleotides matching TRBD1. V shed 2 bases and J 5 bases; nucleotides not matched to a gene: 9. CDR1 and CDR2 from the germline V gene are SGDLS and YYNGEE. The CDR3 consists of 15 residues.

V and J are TRBV5-1 and TRBJ2-1; 8 bases fit TRBD1. V shed 4 bases and J 7 bases; nucleotides not matched to a gene: 10. This CDR3 is built from 15 residues. Germline CDR1 is SGHRS and CDR2 is YFSETQ. The CDR3 nucleotides read TGCGCCAGCAGCCCGGAGGGGACAGGCGGGAATGAGCAGTTCTTC. The encoded protein is CASSPEGTGGNEQFF.

The rearrangement links TRBV19 to TRBJ2-4, with 7 bases that match TRBD1. Germline V gives CDR1 LNHDA, CDR2 SQIVND (reference sequence). The CDR3 is 12 amino acids. J lost 8 bases, V lost 8 bases, and 6 bases had no gene match. The DNA of the CDR3 is TGTGCCAGTTATAACCAGGGGGACATTCAGTACTTC. Encoded protein: CASYNQGDIQYF.

This clone was found a few times. V gene TRBV19 combines with J gene TRBJ2-6, with a tentative D call TRBD1 (6 bases). The length of the CDR3 is 18 residues. Germline assignment: CDR1 LNHDA and CDR2 SQIVND (reference sequence). V lost 4 bases and J 4 bases, leaving 20 bases between the germline ends. In DNA form, the CDR3 reads TGTGCCAGTAGTAAAGGGGGACGACGAGTCTCAGGGGCCAACGTCCTGACTTTC. Amino acid sequence: CASSKGGRRVSGANVLTF. Looking up the rest from reference TRBV19 and TRBJ2-6 gives the full variable domain: DGGITQSPKYLFRKEGQNVTLSCEQNLNHDAMYWYRQDPGQGLRLIYYSQIVNDFQKGDIAEGYSVSREKKESFPLTVTSAQKNPTAFYLCASSKGGRRVSGANVLTFGAGSRLTVL.

The chain recombines TRBV19 with TRBJ2-7; possible D gene TRBD1, 6 bases. The CDR3 spans 12 residues. Germline CDR1 reads LNHDA; CDR2 reads SQIVND (reference sequence). The CDR3 DNA is TGTGCAAGCAGGGGCTTATCCTACGAGCAGTACTTC. Residues: CASRGLSYEQYF.

As concerns this clone: Additional DNA sequences in this sample encode the identical CDR3. The CDR3 here is CAISETSSYEQYF. CDR3 bases: TGTGCCATCAGTGAGACGAGCTCCTACGAGCAGTACTTC. The chain uses TRBV10-3 and TRBJ2-7; D remains ambiguous. This CDR3 comprises 13 residues. Germline V CDR1 and CDR2: ENHRY, SYGVKD. V lost 2 bases to trimming and J lost 0 bases, with 5 bases between them.

J is TRBJ1-2 and V is TRBV6-5; D is ambiguous. This CDR3 has 12 amino acids. The V end was cut by 4 bases, the J end by 5 bases, with 8 bases between. Germline V gene data show CDR1 as MNHEY and CDR2 as SVGAGI. The CDR3 protein is CASSWEGYGYTF. CDR3 DNA sequence: TGTGCCAGCAGTTGGGAGGGTTATGGCTACACCTTC.

This chain joins TRBV7-2 and TRBJ2-1; 12 nucleotides align to TRBD2. Germline assignment: CDR1 SGHTA and CDR2 FQGNSA. This CDR3 spans 16 amino acids. J was trimmed by 3 bases and V by 8 bases; bases with no gene match: 8. CDR3 bases: TGTGCCAGCGGGGTACTAGCGGGGGGCGGCTACAATGAGCAGTTCTTC. Residues: CASGVLAGGGYNEQFF.